The T cell receptor (beta chain) described here comes from a study of siplizumab effects on memory and regulatory T cells. Assays examined 100,000 or so TCR templates per sample. Measured with immunoSEQ multiplex PCR; TCRdb has only the in-frame clones, and not every one. Of some 90,000 clones in the sample, about 90% are singletons; the top ten hold about 15%. Study-level results: Only a minor fraction of alloreactive clones mapped to unstimulated subsets. Suppressive activity of Tregs proliferating in siplizumab cultures remained unconfirmed. In controls, 25% to 30% of mappable alloreactive CD4+ clones were Treg-derived on average, versus about 69% with siplizumab.

Points on this clone: Its specificity is unknown.

CDR1 is MGHRA and CDR2 is YSYEKL in the germline V gene. Deletions cut 2 bases from V and 8 bases from J, with 15 bases between. This CDR3 is built from 14 residues. The rearrangement links TRBV4-1 to TRBJ1-2; no definite D call. The receptor comes from a human donor in good health. What was sequenced was CD4+ T cells sorted from blood. The CDR3 region is CASSQNTLPRGYTF. DNA of the CDR3: TGCGCCAGCAGCCAAAATACACTGCCTCGGGGCTACACCTTC.